This T cell receptor beta chain was found in a study of blood T cell repertoires in COVID-19. The overall study: Material from acute and convalescent COVID-19 was sourced from the United States, Italy and Spain. From T cells, B-cell-depleted T cells, or PBMCs came the material, which was cDNA or gDNA.

In the authors' methods: Amplification of reference gene primers was used by the study to estimate nucleated cell counts. Sequenced by immunoSEQ multiplex PCR; TCRdb stores in-frame clones only, minus some. The V and J calls and the clone size are those of that table, but D and trimming were determined from the DNA. The sample records almost 350,000 clones, over 85% being singletons. Seattle's enrolled individuals joined amid active infection and were then monitored longitudinally. This clone was found once. The CDR3 covers 19 residues. From germline, CDR1 is SGHRS and CDR2 YFSETQ. With 4 bases clipped from V and 4 bases from J, the junction kept 19 bases outside the gene matches.

The TCR originated in an older woman with COVID-19, enrolled during active disease. The chain combines TRBV5-1 with TRBJ2-5, with 10 bases that match TRBD1. Sequencing was performed on peripheral blood. CDR3 bases: TGCGCCAGCAGCCCGGCCCGGGGACAGGGGTGGGGGTCTAGAGAGACCCAGTACTTC. It translates to CASSPARGQGWGSRETQYF.